What follows are 24 T cell receptor beta chains derived from one specimen sequenced in a study of blood T cell repertoires in COVID-19. Repertoires were generated with immunoSEQ multiplex PCR, while TCRdb's copy carries only in-frame clones and drops some. There are some 150,000 clones in the sample; approximately 80% occur only once, and around an eighth lies in the top ten. Sequenced material: peripheral blood. All receptors come from an older woman with COVID-19, enrolled during active disease.

The CDR3, as DNA: TGTGCCAGTAGTAGCGACAGGTCATTCTATGGCTACACCTTC. Its protein product is CASSSDRSFYGYTF. The rearrangement links TRBV19 to TRBJ1-2; TRBD1 is a possible D gene (6 bases). The CDR3 consists of 14 residues. Germline CDR1 reads LNHDA; CDR2 reads SQIVND (reference sequence). Trimming removed 4 bases at V and 4 bases at J, with 13 bases between. The complete variable domain, with remaining parts taken from reference TRBV19 and TRBJ1-2, reads DGGITQSPKYLFRKEGQNVTLSCEQNLNHDAMYWYRQDPGQGLRLIYYSQIVNDFQKGDIAEGYSVSREKKESFPLTVTSAQKNPTAFYLCASSSDRSFYGYTFGSGTRLTVV.

J is TRBJ2-3 and V is TRBV5-5; D possibly corresponds to TRBD1 (5 bases). The CDR3 is made up of 16 amino acids. CDR1 SGHKS and CDR2 YYEKEE come from the germline V gene (reference sequence). V was clipped by 0 bases and J by 3 bases, with 14 bases between them. Here the CDR3 DNA reads TGTGCCAGCAGCTTGGGTGACAGACCGGGTACAGATACGCAGTATTTT. Its translation is CASSLGDRPGTDTQYF.

The chain joins TRBV4-2 to TRBJ1-1, with unresolved D. The CDR3 consists of 11 residues. Trimming removed 0 bases from V and 11 bases from J, with 7 bases in between. CDR1 is LGHNA, CDR2 YNFKEQ, per germline. The CDR3, as DNA: TGTGCCAGCAGCCAAGATCAACGGGCTTTCTTT. This codes for CASSQDQRAFF.

The sample holds a few counts of this clone. The chain uses TRBV5-6 and TRBJ2-2, with 13 bases aligning to TRBD2. Germline CDR1 SGHDT, CDR2 YYEEEE. The length of the CDR3 is 16 residues. V shed 6 bases and J 10 bases; nucleotides not matched to a gene: 12. The CDR3 nucleotides read TGTGCCAGCATTGATCGTGGGACTAGCGGGGCTACGGAGCTGTTTTTT. It yields the protein CASIDRGTSGATELFF. The full variable domain, its missing parts supplied by reference TRBV5-6 and TRBJ2-2, is DAGVTQSPTHLIKTRGQQVTLRCSPKSGHDTVSWYQQALGQGPQFIFQYYEEEERQRGNFPDRFSGHQFPNYSSELNVNALLLGDSALYLCASIDRGTSGATELFFGEGSRLTVL.

The chain is built from TRBV9 and TRBJ2-5, with 10 nucleotides matching TRBD2. The junction had 10 bases not matched to a gene; V was cut back by 3 bases and J by 5 bases. This CDR3 comprises 16 residues. From germline, CDR1 is SGDLS and CDR2 YYNGEE. The CDR3: CASSAEGAGGLETQYF. The CDR3 bases are TGTGCCAGCAGCGCTGAGGGAGCGGGGGGGCTGGAGACCCAGTACTTC.

Note on this clone: Other DNA sequences in the sample encode the same CDR3. The V gene is TRBV18, the J gene TRBJ1-2; a weak D match, TRBD1 (6 bases). The CDR3 is 13 residues long. CDR1 is KGHSH, CDR2 LQKENI, per germline. Trimming removed 2 bases from V and 2 bases from J, with 6 bases in between. CDR3 in DNA: TGTGCCAGCTCACCAGGACAGAACTATGGCTACACCTTC. This gives the protein CASSPGQNYGYTF.

The rearrangement links TRBV3-1 (or the pseudogene TRBV3-2) to TRBJ1-2, with no clear D. Deletions cut 0 bases from V and 8 bases from J, with 10 bases between. The germline CDR1 and CDR2 sequences are LGHDT and YNNKEL (reference sequence). This CDR3 contains 13 residues. The CDR3 region has the DNA TGTGCCAGCAGCCAAGATCGAGTTTGGGGCTACACCTTC. This encodes CASSQDRVWGYTF.

This sequence joins TRBV21-1 and TRBJ2-2; the D call of TRBD2 is as the table states it, not checked on the DNA. TRBV21-1 counts as a pseudogene. This CDR3 comprises 23 residues. The DNA for the CDR3 is TGTGCCAGCAGCGCCGACAGGGTCTACTCTGGACTAGCGGAAAAAGCGAACACCGGGGAGCTGTTTTTT. This sequence encodes CASSADRVYSGLAEKANTGELFF.

The rearrangement uses TRBV5-1 and TRBJ2-2; 7 bases map to TRBD2. Germline V gene data show CDR1 as SGHRS and CDR2 as YFSETQ. The junction had 10 bases not matched to a gene; V was cut back by 4 bases and J by 4 bases. The CDR3 runs 16 residues. The CDR3 reads CASSPLAASGTGELFF. Here the CDR3 DNA reads TGCGCCAGCAGCCCTCTAGCGGCCTCGGGCACCGGGGAGCTGTTTTTT.

The rearrangement uses TRBV3-1 (or the pseudogene TRBV3-2) and TRBJ1-1; D not resolved. The CDR3 runs to 15 residues. The V end lost 1 base, the J end lost 0 bases, and 9 bases lay between the germline ends. Germline V gene sequence: CDR1 LGHDT, CDR2 YNNKEL (reference sequence). The CDR3 DNA reads TGTGCCAGCAGCCAAGCGGGGAGACTGAACACTGAAGCTTTCTTT. Translated: CASSQAGRLNTEAFF.

This clone was seen a single time. The chain uses TRBV18 and TRBJ1-1, with TRBD1 as a possible D gene (5 bases). Per germline, CDR1 KGHSH and CDR2 LQKENI. The CDR3 totals 14 residues. Trimming took 3 bases from V and 4 from J, leaving 12 bases between them. DNA for the CDR3: TGTGCCAGCTCACCGGGAGGGGACGGCACTGAAGCTTTCTTT. Translated, it gives CASSPGGDGTEAFF.

Points on this clone: Germline is not matched at one junction end, which may reflect a read error. CDR3 residues: CASRYSSRGGNQPQHF. The CDR3, as DNA: TGTGCCAGCAGGTACTCATCCAGGGGAGGCAATCAGCCCCAGCATTTT. V and J are TRBV6-5 and TRBJ1-5, with TRBD1 as a possible D gene (6 bases). Germline-derived CDR1 and CDR2 are MNHEY and SVGAGI. The CDR3 has 16 residues.

This clone was recorded once. The chain uses TRBV6-1 and TRBJ1-4; D not certain. Trimming removed 3 bases at V and 3 bases at J, with 5 bases between. The CDR3 loop spans 13 amino acids. Germline V gives CDR1 MNHNS, CDR2 SASEGT. The chain's CDR3 is CASSESANEKLFF. DNA of the CDR3: TGTGCCAGCAGTGAGTCAGCTAATGAAAAACTGTTTTTT.

The chain has TRBV9 and TRBJ2-3; 7 bases align to TRBD2. V lost 2 bases and J lost 0; bases outside the gene matches: 12. CDR3 length: 18 residues. Germline V gives CDR1 SGDLS, CDR2 YYNGEE. CDR3 DNA: TGTGCCAGCAGCGTGGGGGGGAGAGGAGCTTTTAGCACAGATACGCAGTATTTT. Translating gives CASSVGGRGAFSTDTQYF.

The DNA for the CDR3 is TGTGCCAGAAGGGGCCTAAGGGGGTACGTC. Amino acid sequence: CARRGLRGYV. The rearrangement links TRBV5-3 to TRBJ2-7; D might be TRBD1 (5 bases). TRBV5-3 is labeled an ORF, and its function is uncertain. V was trimmed by 5 bases and J by 12 bases, leaving 12 bases between them. The CDR3 runs to 10 residues.

This chain links TRBV6-5 with TRBJ1-1; D is perhaps TRBD1 (5 bases). Between the trimmed V and J ends, which lost 7 bases and 0 bases, there was a span of 12 bases. The CDR3 covers 14 residues. The V gene's germline CDR1 is MNHEY and CDR2 SVGAGI. The CDR3 sequence: CASTLDRLNTEAFF. The CDR3 nucleotides read TGTGCCAGCACCCTCGACAGACTGAACACTGAAGCTTTCTTT.

This clone was observed a single time. The chain joins TRBV10-3 to TRBJ1-2; TRBD1 matches at 9 bases. Germline CDR1 reads ENHRY; CDR2 reads SYGVKD. J was trimmed by 8 bases and V by 6 bases; bases with no gene match: 16. The CDR3 totals 16 residues. CDR3: CAIRGTGTGKTNGYTF. CDR3 sequence (DNA): TGTGCCATCAGAGGCACCGGGACAGGGAAGACTAACGGCTACACCTTC.

The V and J genes are TRBV7-9 and TRBJ1-2; the D gene is possibly TRBD1 (6 bases). The V end lost 4 bases, the J end lost 9 bases, and 27 bases lay between the germline ends. The CDR3 extends over 17 amino acids. The germline gives CDR1 SEHNR, CDR2 FQNEAQ (reference sequence). The CDR3 bases are TGTGCCAGCAGCTCGGATACGAGACAGGCCCCGCTGGCGAGCTACACCTTC. It is translated as CASSSDTRQAPLASYTF.

This chain uses TRBV2 with TRBJ1-1; D gene uncertain. V lost 0 bases to trimming and J lost 5 bases, with 10 bases between them. Germline V gene sequence: CDR1 SNHLY, CDR2 FYNNEI. This CDR3 is built from 14 residues. The CDR3: CASSEALPGTEAFF. The CDR3 DNA follows: TGTGCCAGCAGTGAAGCGCTTCCGGGGACTGAAGCTTTCTTT. The full variable domain, completed using reference TRBV2 and TRBJ1-1, is EPEVTQTPSHQVTQMGQEVILRCVPISNHLYFYWYRQILGQKVEFLVSFYNNEISEKSEIFDDQFSVERPDGSNFTLKIRSTKLEDSAMYFCASSEALPGTEAFFGQGTRLTVV.

The J gene is TRBJ1-1, the V gene TRBV5-4; 8 nucleotides match TRBD1. Germline-derived CDR1 and CDR2 are SGHNT and YYREEE (reference sequence). This CDR3 region has 14 residues. Germline trimming cut 3 bases from V and 6 bases from J; bases unmatched to any gene: 7. For the CDR3, the DNA is TGTGCCAGCAGCTCTCAGGGGGCTCGGGCTGAAGCTTTCTTT. It yields the protein CASSSQGARAEAFF.

The chain links TRBV4-1 to TRBJ1-1; D is undetermined. V was shortened by 1 base and J by 6 bases, with 3 bases between the two germline ends. Germline V gives CDR1 MGHRA, CDR2 YSYEKL. The CDR3 length is 11 residues. The CDR3 loop reads CASSQAAEAFF. The CDR3 DNA is TGCGCCAGCAGCCAAGCGGCTGAAGCTTTCTTT.

The chain recombines TRBV15 with TRBJ1-2; 8 nucleotides align to TRBD1. CDR3 length: 15 residues. Per germline, CDR1 LNHNV and CDR2 YYDKDF (reference sequence). V lost 1 base to trimming and J lost 2 bases; unmatched junction nucleotides: 3. The CDR3 DNA follows: TGTGCCACCAGCAGAGCGGACAGGGCCAACTATGGCTACACCTTC. Translation: CATSRADRANYGYTF.

DNA for the CDR3: TGTGCCAGCAGCTTCCAGGGGGCTTATGAAAAACTGTTTTTT. It is translated as CASSFQGAYEKLFF. This chain connects TRBV11-2 to TRBJ1-4, with 8 nucleotides matching TRBD1. The trim removed 3 bases at V and 6 bases at J, leaving 3 bases unmatched. This CDR3 has 14 residues. The germline CDR1 and CDR2 sequences are SGHAT and FQNNGV. The full variable domain, in which reference TRBV11-2 and TRBJ1-4 provide the parts outside the CDR3, is EAGVAQSPRYKIIEKRQSVAFWCNPISGHATLYWYQQILGQGPKLLIQFQNNGVVDDSQLPKDRFSAERLKGVDSTLKIQPAKLEDSAVYLCASSFQGAYEKLFFGSGTQLSVL.

The chain links TRBV7-9 to TRBJ2-1; D is perhaps TRBD2 (5 bases). The germline V and J ends were trimmed by 0 bases and 4 bases, with 10 bases remaining between them. The CDR3 totals 15 residues. Germline V gives CDR1 SEHNR, CDR2 FQNEAQ (reference sequence). The CDR3 DNA is TGTGCCAGCAGCTTAGCGGGGAGAGGGTACAATGAGCAGTTCTTC. It yields the protein CASSLAGRGYNEQFF.